The clone carrying this T cell receptor beta chain was found once. This sample stems from a study of blood T cell repertoires in COVID-19. Enrolment of Seattle patients took place during active infection, and they were followed longitudinally. The data were produced by immunoSEQ multiplex PCR, yet TCRdb's version contains in-frame clones alone and is incomplete. This repertoire shows more than 200,000 clones, around 88% found once; its top ten account for 5% to 6.5%. V gave up 6 bases and J gave up 0 bases, with 8 bases separating them. The CDR3 contains 13 residues. Germline CDR1 SNHLY, CDR2 FYNNEI. Sequenced sample: peripheral blood. This TCR was sampled from a woman in her thirties with COVID-19, enrolled during active disease. The rearrangement uses TRBV2 and TRBJ1-2; no definite D call. DNA for the CDR3: TGTGCCAGCAGGGGGAGGCCTAACTATGGCTACACCTTC. It is translated as CASRGRPNYGYTF.